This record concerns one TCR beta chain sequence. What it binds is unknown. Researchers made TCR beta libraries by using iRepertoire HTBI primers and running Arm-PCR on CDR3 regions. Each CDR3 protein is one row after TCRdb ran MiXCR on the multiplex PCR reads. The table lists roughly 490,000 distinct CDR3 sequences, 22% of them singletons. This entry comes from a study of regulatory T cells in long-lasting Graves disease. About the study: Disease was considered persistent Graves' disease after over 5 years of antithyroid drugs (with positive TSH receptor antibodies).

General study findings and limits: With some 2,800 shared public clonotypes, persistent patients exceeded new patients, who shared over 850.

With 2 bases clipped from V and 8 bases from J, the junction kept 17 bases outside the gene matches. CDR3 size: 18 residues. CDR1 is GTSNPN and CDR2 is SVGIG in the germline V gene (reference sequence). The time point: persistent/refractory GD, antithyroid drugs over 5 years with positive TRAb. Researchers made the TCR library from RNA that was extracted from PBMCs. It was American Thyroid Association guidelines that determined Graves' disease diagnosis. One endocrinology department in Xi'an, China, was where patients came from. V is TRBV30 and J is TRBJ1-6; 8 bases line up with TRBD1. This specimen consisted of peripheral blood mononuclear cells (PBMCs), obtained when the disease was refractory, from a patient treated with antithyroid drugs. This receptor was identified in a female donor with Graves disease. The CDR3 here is CAWSTRGPTGGRYSPLHF. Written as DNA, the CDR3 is TGTGCCTGGAGTACACGGGGCCCCACAGGGGGACGATATTCACCCCTCCACTTT.